The 26 T cell receptor beta chains below all came from one sample that was sequenced in a study of shared clonotypes between healthy human individuals. The protocol was immunoSEQ multiplex PCR, while the TCRdb copy is restricted to in-frame clones and leaves out a portion. The profile shows about 320,000 clones, roughly 84% of them singletons. Input material: memory CD8+ T cells sorted from blood. Stated subset: CD45RO+ cells pooled with CCR7-negative TemRA cells. The source of these receptors is a man between 18 and 29 years old in good health.

The gene calls are TRBV5-1 and TRBJ2-2; D unclear. This CDR3 is built from 12 residues. The V gene's germline CDR1 is SGHRS and CDR2 YFSETQ. Trimming removed 2 bases from V and 7 bases from J, with 6 bases in between. The CDR3 DNA reads TGCGCCAGCAGCTTAGGTGACGGGGAGCTGTTTTTT. This gives the protein CASSLGDGELFF.

The genes are TRBV2 and TRBJ2-3; 7 bases line up with TRBD2. Germline V lookup: CDR1 SNHLY, CDR2 FYNNEI. CDR3 length: 16 amino acids. V trimming: 2 bases; J trimming: 4 bases; junction bases outside the gene matches: 9. The CDR3 protein is CASSERRLLAADTQYF. CDR3 in DNA: TGTGCCAGCAGTGAACGGAGACTGCTAGCGGCAGATACGCAGTATTTT. The variable domain in full, with the rest retrieved from reference TRBV2 and TRBJ2-3, is EPEVTQTPSHQVTQMGQEVILRCVPISNHLYFYWYRQILGQKVEFLVSFYNNEISEKSEIFDDQFSVERPDGSNFTLKIRSTKLEDSAMYFCASSERRLLAADTQYFGPGTRLTVL.

The chain couples TRBV7-9 to TRBJ1-3; the match to TRBD1 covers 7 bases. With V trimmed by 4 bases and J by 0 bases, 12 bases remained unmatched. This CDR3 comprises 18 residues. The germline V gene encodes CDR1 SEHNR and CDR2 FQNEAQ (reference sequence). DNA for the CDR3: TGTGCCAGCAGCTACGGGGACAGACCTCACCCCTCTGGAAACACCATATATTTT. Amino acid sequence: CASSYGDRPHPSGNTIYF.

This sequence joins TRBV6-5 and TRBJ1-5; D is unclear. CDR3 length equals 13 residues. The ends were cut back, 5 bases at V and 6 bases at J, with 11 bases in the middle. Germline CDR1 and CDR2: MNHEY and SVGAGI. For the CDR3, the DNA is TGTGCCAGCAGTCTTGACTTGGGTCAGCCCCAGCATTTT. Translation gives CASSLDLGQPQHF.

As to this clone: A read error is likely here: a far larger clone is one base away. V usage is TRBV5-6 and J usage is TRBJ2-5, with D hard to call. Trimming removed 0 bases from V and 7 bases from J, with 10 bases in between. The CDR3 is made up of 13 amino acids. Germline CDR1 SGHDT, CDR2 YYEEEE. The CDR3 DNA follows: TGTGCCAGCAGCTTGGTACTGGAAGGGACCCAGTACTTC. Amino acid sequence: CASSLVLEGTQYF.

In DNA form, the CDR3 reads TGTGCCTGGAACTTAGTGGGGAAGGAAGAGACCCAGTACTTC. Its translation: CAWNLVGKEETQYF. The J gene is TRBJ2-5, the V gene TRBV30, with unresolved D. There are 14 residues in the CDR3. Germline-derived CDR1 and CDR2 are GTSNPN and SVGIG (reference sequence). Trimming left V 4 bases short and J 3 bases short, with 15 bases between. The full variable domain, completed using reference TRBV30 and TRBJ2-5, is SQTIHQWPATLVQPVGSPLSLECTVEGTSNPNLYWYRQAAGRGLQLLFYSVGIGQISSEVPQNLSASRPQDRQFILSSKKLLLSDSGFYLCAWNLVGKEETQYFGPGTRLLVL.

The chain has TRBV4-2 and TRBJ2-7, with a tentative D call TRBD1 (6 bases). The germline V and J ends were trimmed by 4 bases and 0 bases, with 10 bases remaining between them. CDR1 is LGHNA, CDR2 YNFKEQ, per germline. This CDR3 contains 14 residues. CDR3 sequence: CASSPRDTSYEQYF. The CDR3 DNA follows: TGTGCCAGCAGCCCTCGGGACACCTCCTACGAGCAGTACTTC.

This chain joins TRBV29-1 and TRBJ2-1; no clear D. The CDR3 length is 14 residues. With 0 bases removed from V and 0 bases from J, the gap between germline ends came to 6 bases. CDR1 and CDR2 (germline): SQVTM, ANQGSEA. Here the CDR3 DNA reads TGCAGCGTTGAAGAGGTTAGCTCCTACAATGAGCAGTTCTTC. Amino acid sequence: CSVEEVSSYNEQFF.

V gene TRBV16 combines with J gene TRBJ1-2, with D maybe TRBD1 (5 bases). Germline lookup yields CDR1 KGHSY and CDR2 FQNENV. V lost 0 bases to trimming and J lost 2 bases, with 13 bases between them. This CDR3 contains 16 residues. CDR3 amino acids: CASSQSIRDGNYGYTF. CDR3 coding DNA: TGTGCCAGCAGCCAATCGATTAGGGACGGGAACTATGGCTACACCTTC.

The V gene is TRBV7-9, the J gene TRBJ2-7, with D possibly matching TRBD1 (5 bases). The germline V gene encodes CDR1 SEHNR and CDR2 FQNEAQ (reference sequence). The CDR3 runs to 12 residues. The V and J ends lost 5 bases and 7 bases respectively, with 12 bases between them. The CDR3 DNA is TGTGCCAGCAGCCGTGGGCAGGGTGAGCAGTACTTC. Translation gives CASSRGQGEQYF.

V is TRBV13 and J is TRBJ2-7; TRBD2 aligns across 8 bases. Per germline, CDR1 PRHDT and CDR2 FYEKMQ (reference sequence). The CDR3 contains 15 residues. Trimming took 5 bases from V and 6 from J; bases not matched to a gene: 12. The CDR3 bases are TGTGCCAGCAGCCCCCGAGCGGGGGTCCCCGGCGAGCAGTACTTC. The encoded protein is CASSPRAGVPGEQYF.

In the case of this clone: One junction end disagrees with the germline gene, perhaps due to a read error. The rearrangement joins TRBV7-8 to TRBJ2-3; either TRBD1 or TRBD2 may fit D (6 bases each). This CDR3 has 16 residues. The germline gives CDR1 SGHVS, CDR2 FQNEAQ. The CDR3 spells CASSQGVTGAGDTQYF. CDR3 coding DNA: TGCGCCAGCAGCCAAGGAGTGACGGGGGCGGGAGATACGCAGTATTTT.

The chain recombines TRBV12-1 with TRBJ2-1; TRBD2 is the table's D call and was not checked against the DNA. TRBV12-1 is recorded as a pseudogene. The CDR3 has 17 amino acids. This CDR3 is CASSFAWPSGRADEQFF. Here the CDR3 DNA reads TGTGCCAGCAGCTTTGCGTGGCCTAGCGGGAGGGCAGATGAGCAGTTCTTC.

V usage is TRBV6-5 and J usage is TRBJ2-7, with a weak D call TRBD1 (6 bases). V was clipped by 8 bases and J by 5 bases, with 19 bases between them. The CDR3 loop spans 14 amino acids. Germline-derived CDR1 and CDR2 are MNHEY and SVGAGI. CDR3 DNA: TGTGCCAGCCGACGTCAGGGGCAGGGAAACGAGCAGTACTTC. Its translation is CASRRQGQGNEQYF.

The J gene is TRBJ2-1, the V gene TRBV4-1; the match to TRBD2 covers 9 bases. This CDR3 spans 17 amino acids. Trimming cost V 4 bases and J 7 bases; bases outside gene matches: 14. Looked up from germline, CDR1 is MGHRA and CDR2 is YSYEKL. The CDR3 is CASSLPGGGATSNEQFF. The CDR3 bases are TGCGCCAGCAGCCTACCCGGCGGGGGGGCCACTTCGAATGAGCAGTTCTTC.

This clone was seen once. The chain couples TRBV13 to TRBJ1-1; 8 nucleotides match TRBD1. Germline CDR1 reads PRHDT; CDR2 reads FYEKMQ (reference sequence). This CDR3 contains 16 residues. The V and J ends lost 1 base and 3 bases, in that order; junction bases with no gene match: 7. For the CDR3, the DNA is TGTGCCAGCAGCTTAGAGGACAGGGCGGGTGACACTGAAGCTTTCTTT. Translating gives CASSLEDRAGDTEAFF.

The V gene is TRBV25-1, the J gene TRBJ2-1; D is uncertain. The CDR3 has 12 amino acids. V was cut by 2 bases and J by 7 bases, with 6 bases left in between. Germline CDR1 MGHDK, CDR2 SYGVNS. CDR3 residues: CASSEGFNEQFF. CDR3 nucleotide sequence: TGTGCCAGCAGTGAAGGTTTTAATGAGCAGTTCTTC.

J is TRBJ2-5 and V is TRBV27; D may be TRBD2 (6 bases). There are 13 residues in the CDR3. Germline CDR1 MNHEY, CDR2 SMNVEV (reference sequence). The germline V and J ends were trimmed by 5 bases and 5 bases, with 12 bases remaining between them. CDR3 loop: CASSRYGSETQYF. CDR3 bases: TGTGCCAGCAGTAGATACGGGAGCGAGACCCAGTACTTC.

The chain employs TRBV5-6 and TRBJ2-1; D unresolved. This CDR3 comprises 14 residues. Germline lookup yields CDR1 SGHDT and CDR2 YYEEEE. Trimming shortened V by 5 bases and J by 9 bases, and 18 bases separated the two germline ends. CDR3 coding DNA: TGTGCCAGCAGACAATGGCCCAGTTCCAGTGAGCAGTTCTTC. Translated: CASRQWPSSSEQFF. Full variable domain (remainder filled in from reference TRBV5-6 and TRBJ2-1): DAGVTQSPTHLIKTRGQQVTLRCSPKSGHDTVSWYQQALGQGPQFIFQYYEEEERQRGNFPDRFSGHQFPNYSSELNVNALLLGDSALYLCASRQWPSSSEQFFGPGTRLTVL.

This clone appeared a few times. The V gene is TRBV28, the J gene TRBJ1-1, with D unresolved. V dropped 2 bases and J dropped 7 bases, with 14 bases sitting between them. Germline V CDR1 and CDR2: MDHEN, SYDVKM. The CDR3 is 14 residues long. The DNA for the CDR3 is TGTGCCAGCAGTTTAAAGGGAAGGAGTGTTGAAGCTTTCTTT. As protein: CASSLKGRSVEAFF.

V gene TRBV28 combines with J gene TRBJ1-5, with no clear D. CDR1 is MDHEN, CDR2 SYDVKM, per germline. The CDR3 is 14 amino acids. Trimming shortened V by 10 bases and J by 2 bases, and 15 bases separated the two germline ends. CDR3 protein: CATRVAAGNQPQHF. DNA for the CDR3: TGTGCCACCCGGGTGGCGGCGGGCAATCAGCCCCAGCATTTT.

CDR3 sequence: CASSPYEPTDTQYF. The CDR3 bases are TGTGCCAGCAGTCCTTACGAGCCAACAGATACGCAGTATTTT. J is TRBJ2-3 and V is TRBV5-4; D not certain. The germline CDR1 and CDR2 sequences are SGHNT and YYREEE (reference sequence). The CDR3 spans 14 residues. V was clipped by 5 bases and J by 3 bases, with 13 bases between them.

Here the CDR3 reads CASSLRTGVNGYEQYF. CDR3 bases: TGCGCCAGCAGCTTGCGGACAGGGGTAAACGGCTACGAGCAGTACTTC. The rearrangement joins TRBV4-1 to TRBJ2-7; 9 bases align to TRBD1. This CDR3 is 16 amino acids long. Germline values: CDR1 MGHRA, CDR2 YSYEKL. The ends lost 5 bases at V and 3 bases at J; junction bases unmatched: 11.

About this clone: Other DNA sequences from this sample encode an identical CDR3 as well. The chain joins TRBV5-1 to TRBJ2-7; tentative D call: TRBD1 (7 bases). Trimming removed 0 bases at V and 3 bases at J, with 10 bases between. This CDR3 region has 14 residues. Germline V gene sequence: CDR1 SGHRS, CDR2 YFSETQ. This CDR3 reads CASSLGQGLYEQYF. CDR3 nucleotide sequence: TGCGCCAGCAGCTTGGGACAGGGACTCTACGAGCAGTACTTC.

The chain combines TRBV2 with TRBJ1-2, with D unresolved. Trimming cost V 3 bases and J 2 bases, with 10 bases left between them. CDR1 and CDR2 from the germline V gene are SNHLY and FYNNEI. This CDR3 has 14 amino acids. The CDR3 here is CASSEVGSNYGYTF. The CDR3 DNA sequence: TGTGCCAGCAGTGAGGTCGGCAGCAACTATGGCTACACCTTC.

The V and J genes are TRBV6-7 and TRBJ2-7; 9 positions match TRBD1. TRBV6-7 is an ORF; its function is uncertain. The J segment lost 11 bases and the V segment lost 5 bases, leaving 7 bases of the junction unmatched. CDR3 length: 12 amino acids. The chain's CDR3 is CASSHRTGDKYF. The CDR3, as DNA: TGTGCCAGCAGTCACCGGACAGGGGACAAGTACTTC.